The next 18 T cell receptor beta chains were all read from a single sample in a study of vaccination and CD4 T cells after COVID-19. Their cognate antigens are unknown. Cultured CD4+ T cell DNA was sequenced using the Oncomine TCR Beta short-read assay. Via MiXCR, TCRdb re-called the PCR reads, giving one row per CDR3 protein. This sample has 10,000 to 13,000 distinct CDR3 sequences, with 53% found just once. Regarding treatment: approximately 9-day PBMC culture with coronavirus spike peptide pools or control peptides (ViraFEST assay). Specimen: CD4+ T cells from blood, cultured in vitro. These receptors originate from a human donor who had recovered from COVID-19.

The chain couples TRBV4-2 to TRBJ2-7; D unresolved. The CDR3 length is 11 residues. With 0 bases removed from V and 6 bases from J, the gap between germline ends came to 3 bases. Germline CDR1 LGHNA, CDR2 YNFKEQ. CDR3 nucleotide sequence: TGTGCCAGCAGCCAAGAGACCGAGCAGTACTTC. It translates to CASSQETEQYF.

This clonotype is large (0.1 to 1%) in the sample. The J gene is TRBJ2-3, the V gene TRBV6-1; no clear D. The CDR3 runs 16 residues. CDR1 is MNHNS and CDR2 is SASEGT in the germline V gene. Trimming cost V 7 bases and J 1 base, with 18 bases left between them. CDR3 nucleotide sequence: TGTGCCAGCACCCCCGGAATAGGCCGAGGCACAGATACGCAGTATTTT. Translating it yields CASTPGIGRGTDTQYF.

The J gene is TRBJ1-5, the V gene TRBV15; D might be TRBD1 (5 bases). V lost 0 bases, J lost 9 bases, and 12 bases lay in between. The CDR3 is made up of 14 amino acids. The germline gives CDR1 LNHNV, CDR2 YYDKDF (reference sequence). CDR3 sequence (DNA): TGTGCCACCAGCAGAGATAATACCGGGGGGCCCCAGCATTTT. This gives the protein CATSRDNTGGPQHF.

The chain uses TRBV15 and TRBJ1-3; unclear D gene. This CDR3 region has 15 residues. Deletions cut 5 bases from V and 0 bases from J, with 11 bases between. Germline CDR1 reads LNHNV; CDR2 reads YYDKDF (reference sequence). CDR3 nucleotides: TGTGCCACCAGCCAATTAAGGAGCTCTGGAAACACCATATATTTT. This sequence encodes CATSQLRSSGNTIYF.

This clonotype has a handful of counts. The chain links TRBV10-1 to TRBJ2-1, with unresolved D. CDR1 WNHNN and CDR2 SYGVQD come from the germline V gene (reference sequence). The CDR3 runs to 17 residues. V dropped 0 bases and J dropped 0 bases, with 12 bases sitting between them. In DNA form, the CDR3 reads TGCGCCAGCAGTGAGTCGACGGGCCCGAGCTCCTACAATGAGCAGTTCTTC. Protein: CASSESTGPSSYNEQFF.

This clonotype was counted once. This chain links TRBV12-3 or TRBV12-4 with TRBJ2-7; D unclear. V was cut by 6 bases and J by 0 bases, with 6 bases left in between. The CDR3 spans 12 residues. This chain's CDR3 is CASRTGSYEQYF. In DNA form, the CDR3 reads TGTGCCAGCAGGACGGGCTCCTACGAGCAGTACTTC.

V is TRBV11-1 and J is TRBJ2-5; the D is unclear. The germline CDR1 and CDR2 sequences are SGHAT and FQDESV (reference sequence). V was shortened by 5 bases and J by 1 base, with 5 bases between the two germline ends. The CDR3 has 12 amino acids. CDR3 sequence reads: CASSVGQETQYF. CDR3 nucleotides: TGTGCCAGCAGCGTGGGCCAAGAGACCCAGTACTTC.

A single count supports this clonotype. The chain carries TRBV20-1 and TRBJ2-1; 8 bases are shared with TRBD2. Germline assignment: CDR1 DFQATT and CDR2 SNEGSKA (reference sequence). The CDR3 consists of 14 residues. Trimming removed 2 bases from V and 6 bases from J; junction bases left unmatched: 6. The CDR3 DNA is TGCAGTGCTAGACCGGGAGGGCCCTTCAATGAGCAGTTCTTC. Its protein is CSARPGGPFNEQFF.

This clonotype showed up just a few times. The chain joins TRBV9 to TRBJ2-5; D might be TRBD2 (5 bases). CDR3 length equals 14 residues. V dropped 0 bases and J dropped 5 bases, with 11 bases sitting between them. Per the germline V gene, CDR1 is SGDLS and CDR2 is YYNGEE. Here the CDR3 DNA reads TGTGCCAGCAGCGTAGGCCTGACTACCGAGACCCAGTACTTC. Translating it yields CASSVGLTTETQYF.

Sample share makes this clonotype medium-sized. V usage is TRBV14 and J usage is TRBJ2-5; D is unclear. The CDR3 length is 12 residues. Germline V gives CDR1 SGHDN, CDR2 FVKESK. Trimming stripped 1 base from V and 7 bases from J, with 7 bases between. The CDR3 loop reads CASSQVVGTQYF. Here the CDR3 DNA reads TGTGCCAGCAGCCAAGTAGTTGGGACCCAGTACTTC.

J is TRBJ1-3 and V is TRBV19; maybe TRBD1 (6 bases). The CDR3 has 14 residues. Germline assignment: CDR1 LNHDA and CDR2 SQIVND (reference sequence). The V end was cut by 6 bases, the J end by 4 bases, with 13 bases between. The CDR3 DNA reads as TGTGCCAGTAGCGTTGGGACATCCGGAAACACCATATATTTT. This translates into CASSVGTSGNTIYF.

V and J are TRBV28 and TRBJ2-3; 7 nucleotides match TRBD1. The CDR3 totals 15 residues. Germline CDR1 MDHEN, CDR2 SYDVKM. The V segment lost 6 bases and the J segment 2 bases; nucleotides outside the gene matches: 8. CDR3 region: CASRENRGPTDTQYF. The CDR3 DNA reads as TGTGCCAGCAGGGAGAACAGGGGCCCCACAGATACGCAGTATTTT.

The chain couples TRBV7-2 to TRBJ2-2, with TRBD2 as a possible D gene (5 bases). The germline gives CDR1 SGHTA, CDR2 FQGNSA. V was pared by 2 bases and J by 4 bases, with 8 bases between. The CDR3 totals 14 residues. The CDR3 protein is CASSLLAFTGELFF. CDR3 bases: TGTGCCAGCAGCTTACTAGCCTTCACCGGGGAGCTGTTTTTT.

This rearrangement joins TRBV20-1 to TRBJ2-1; 14 bases fit TRBD2. The V gene's germline CDR1 is DFQATT and CDR2 SNEGSKA (reference sequence). Germline trimming cut 6 bases from V and 4 bases from J; bases unmatched to any gene: 11. This CDR3 region has 17 residues. In DNA, the CDR3 is TGCAGTGCCGACGAGGGACTAGCGGGAGACGATTACAATGAGCAGTTCTTC. It is translated as CSADEGLAGDDYNEQFF.

The chain uses TRBV6-4 and TRBJ1-2, with unresolved D. Germline V gene sequence: CDR1 MRHNA, CDR2 SNTAGT. The germline V and J ends were trimmed by 8 bases and 12 bases, with 25 bases remaining between them. The CDR3 has 14 residues. DNA for the CDR3: TGTGCCAGCCTTCCCCCCCCAAATGTGATTCGCCACACCTTC. Translation: CASLPPPNVIRHTF.

This chain joins TRBV5-1 and TRBJ1-2, with 7 bases fitting TRBD1. CDR1 is SGHRS, CDR2 YFSETQ, per germline. CDR3 length: 18 residues. V trimming: 2 bases; J trimming: 2 bases; junction bases outside the gene matches: 15. The CDR3 DNA follows: TGCGCCAGCAGCTTTGGGTTGGGGACAGCGACCTTAAACTATGGCTACACCTTC. Amino acids: CASSFGLGTATLNYGYTF. The complete variable domain, with remaining parts taken from reference TRBV5-1 and TRBJ1-2, reads KAGVTQTPRYLIKTRGQQVTLSCSPISGHRSVSWYQQTPGQGLQFLFEYFSETQRNKGNFPGRFSGRQFSNSRSEMNVSTLELGDSALYLCASSFGLGTATLNYGYTFGSGTRLTVV.

The V gene is TRBV7-9, the J gene TRBJ2-3, with 8 bases fitting TRBD2. The V segment lost 5 bases and the J segment 2 bases; nucleotides outside the gene matches: 12. The CDR3 consists of 17 residues. Germline CDR1 is SEHNR and CDR2 is FQNEAQ (reference sequence). The CDR3 spells CASSPRTSWDLTDTQYF. The DNA for the CDR3 is TGTGCCAGCAGCCCCCGGACTAGCTGGGATCTCACAGATACGCAGTATTTT. Together with reference TRBV7-9 and TRBJ2-3, the CDR3 gives the full variable domain: DTGVSQNPRHKITKRGQNVTFRCDPISEHNRLYWYRQTLGQGPEFLTYFQNEAQLEKSRLLSDRFSAERPKGSFSTLEIQRTEQGDSAMYLCASSPRTSWDLTDTQYFGPGTRLTVL.

The chain joins TRBV10-1 to TRBJ1-1, with TRBD1 matching 7 bases. Germline V CDR1 and CDR2: WNHNN, SYGVQD (reference sequence). V lost 4 bases to trimming and J lost 6 bases; unmatched junction nucleotides: 5. The CDR3 is 13 amino acids. The CDR3: CASSAGTVSEAFF. CDR3 bases: TGCGCCAGCAGTGCAGGGACAGTATCTGAAGCTTTCTTT.